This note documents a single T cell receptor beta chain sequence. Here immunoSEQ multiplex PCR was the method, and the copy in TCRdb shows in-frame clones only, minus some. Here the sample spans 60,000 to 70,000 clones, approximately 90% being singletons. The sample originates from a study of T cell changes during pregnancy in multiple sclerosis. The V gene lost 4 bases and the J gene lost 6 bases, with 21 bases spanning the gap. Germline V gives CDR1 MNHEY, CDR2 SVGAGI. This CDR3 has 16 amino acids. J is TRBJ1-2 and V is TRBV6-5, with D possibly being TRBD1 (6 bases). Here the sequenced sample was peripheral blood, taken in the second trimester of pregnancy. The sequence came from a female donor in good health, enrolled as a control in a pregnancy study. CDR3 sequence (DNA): TGTGCCAGCAGTTCGCAGAGAGGGGGGGGAGTGGATGGCTACACCTTC. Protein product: CASSSQRGGGVDGYTF.